This TCR beta chain stems from a study of cytomegalovirus exposure and HLA in healthy donors. Study results and caveats: According to an earlier analysis, most TCR beta V segments yielded productive rearrangements about 87% or about 30% of the time. According to reports, the classifier identified cytomegalovirus status with high specificity and sensitivity. Among immune exposure information, only CMV serostatus was available. Excluded were some V segments that proved indistinguishable, including TRBV6-2 and TRBV6-3.

For this clone: The antigen is unknown.

PCR used 60 Vbeta primers and 13 Jbeta primers. The table came from immunoSEQ multiplex PCR; TCRdb's copy has only in-frame clones and leaves some out. This table holds around 99,000 clones, roughly 87% found once. Germline CDR1 SGHNT, CDR2 YENEEA. The CDR3 contains 13 residues. V lost 7 bases and J lost 4, with 13 bases in between. The V gene is TRBV11-3, the J gene TRBJ1-2; possible D gene TRBD1, 6 bases. The sample consisted of PBMCs. This TCR was sampled from a man between 25 and 39 years old in good health and CMV-seropositive. The CDR3 coding sequence is TGTGCCAGCACATCCGGGGGGGCCTATGGCTACACCTTC. Protein product: CASTSGGAYGYTF.